This T cell receptor beta chain stems from a study of T cells in Graves' hyperthyroidism and ophthalmopathy. Study-wide findings and caveats: Blood held most thyroid clonotypes expanded above 0.001 frequency.

TCR beta CDR3 region amplification was performed from RNA transcripts. HTBI primers were the set used in a first-round RT-PCR of the TCR CDR3. TCRdb re-analysed the multiplex PCR reads in MiXCR, keeping a single row per CDR3 protein. The sample contains a few hundred thousand distinct CDR3 sequences, 15% to 19% of which appear only once. This clonotype was found many times. What it binds is unknown. Trimming stripped 5 bases from V and 4 bases from J, with 8 bases between. This CDR3 contains 13 residues. CDR1 and CDR2 (germline): MNHNS, SASEGT. V usage is TRBV6-1 and J usage is TRBJ1-4, with D uncertain. This clonotype originated in a woman under 30 with Graves' hyperthyroidism. Sequencing used blood. The CDR3 here is CASSFQFNEKLFF. The CDR3 DNA is TGTGCCAGCAGTTTTCAGTTTAATGAAAAACTGTTTTTT.